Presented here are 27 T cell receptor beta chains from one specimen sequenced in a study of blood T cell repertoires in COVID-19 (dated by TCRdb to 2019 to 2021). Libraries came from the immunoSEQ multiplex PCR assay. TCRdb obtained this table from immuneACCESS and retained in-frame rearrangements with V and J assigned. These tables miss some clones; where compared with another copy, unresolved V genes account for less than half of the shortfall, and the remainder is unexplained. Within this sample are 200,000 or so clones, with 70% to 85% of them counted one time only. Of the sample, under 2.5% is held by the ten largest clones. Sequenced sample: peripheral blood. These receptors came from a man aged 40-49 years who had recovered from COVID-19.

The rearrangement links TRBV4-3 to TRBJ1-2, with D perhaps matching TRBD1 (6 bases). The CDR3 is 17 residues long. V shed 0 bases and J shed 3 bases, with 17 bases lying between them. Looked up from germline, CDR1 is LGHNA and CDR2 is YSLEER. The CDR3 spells CASSQDPEGRGDYGYTF. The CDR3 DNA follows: TGCGCCAGCAGCCAAGATCCGGAGGGGAGGGGGGACTATGGCTACACCTTC.

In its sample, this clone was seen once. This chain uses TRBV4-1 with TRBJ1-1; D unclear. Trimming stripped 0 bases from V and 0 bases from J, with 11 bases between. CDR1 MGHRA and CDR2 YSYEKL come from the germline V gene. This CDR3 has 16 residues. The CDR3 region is CASSQDFGFMNTEAFF. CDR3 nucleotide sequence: TGCGCCAGCAGCCAAGATTTCGGGTTTATGAACACTGAAGCTTTCTTT.

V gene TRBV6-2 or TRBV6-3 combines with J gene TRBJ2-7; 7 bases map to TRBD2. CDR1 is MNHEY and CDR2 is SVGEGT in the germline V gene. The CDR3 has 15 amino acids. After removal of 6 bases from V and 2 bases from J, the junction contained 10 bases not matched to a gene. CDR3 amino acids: CASSRPGLPTYEQYF. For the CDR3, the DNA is TGTGCCAGCAGCCGACCGGGACTACCCACCTACGAGCAGTACTTC.

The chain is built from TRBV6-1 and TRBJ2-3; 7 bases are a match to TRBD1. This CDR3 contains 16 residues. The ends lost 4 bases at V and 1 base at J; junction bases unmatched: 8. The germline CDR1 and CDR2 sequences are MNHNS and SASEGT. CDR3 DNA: TGTGCCAGCAGTGCCCAGACAGGGATAGGCACAGATACGCAGTATTTT. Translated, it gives CASSAQTGIGTDTQYF.

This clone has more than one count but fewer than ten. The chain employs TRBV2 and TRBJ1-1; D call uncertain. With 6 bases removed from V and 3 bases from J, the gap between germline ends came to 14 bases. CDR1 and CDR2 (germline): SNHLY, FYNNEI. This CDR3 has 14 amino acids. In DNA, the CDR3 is TGTGCCAGCAGAAACATTTTTGCCGACACTGAAGCTTTCTTT. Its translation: CASRNIFADTEAFF.

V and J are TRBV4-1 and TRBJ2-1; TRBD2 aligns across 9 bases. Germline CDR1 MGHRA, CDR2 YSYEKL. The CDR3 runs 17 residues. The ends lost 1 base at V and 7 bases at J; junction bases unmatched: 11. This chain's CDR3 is CASSQVRARGLANEQFF. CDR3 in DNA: TGCGCCAGCAGCCAAGTAAGGGCCCGGGGACTAGCAAATGAGCAGTTCTTC.

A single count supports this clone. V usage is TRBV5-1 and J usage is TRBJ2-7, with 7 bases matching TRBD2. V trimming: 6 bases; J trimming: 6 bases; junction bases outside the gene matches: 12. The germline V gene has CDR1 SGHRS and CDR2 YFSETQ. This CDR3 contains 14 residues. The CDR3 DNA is TGCGCCAGCAAATGGGGGGGGGAAATGTCCGAGCAGTACTTC. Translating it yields CASKWGGEMSEQYF.

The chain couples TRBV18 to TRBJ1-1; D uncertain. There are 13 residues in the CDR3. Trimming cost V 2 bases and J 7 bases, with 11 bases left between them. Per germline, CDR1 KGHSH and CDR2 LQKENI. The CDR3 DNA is TGTGCCAGCTCACCATCGCGGCCCGATGAAGCTTTCTTT. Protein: CASSPSRPDEAFF. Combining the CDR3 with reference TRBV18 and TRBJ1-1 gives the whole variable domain NAGVMQNPRHLVRRRGQEARLRCSPMKGHSHVYWYRQLPEEGLKFMVYLQKENIIDESGMPKERFSAEFPKEGPSILRIQQVVRGDSAAYFCASSPSRPDEAFFGQGTRLTVV.

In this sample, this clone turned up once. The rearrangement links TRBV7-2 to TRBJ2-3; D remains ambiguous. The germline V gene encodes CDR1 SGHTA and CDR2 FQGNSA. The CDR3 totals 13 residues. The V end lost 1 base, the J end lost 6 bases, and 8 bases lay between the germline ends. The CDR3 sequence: CASSLGRRDTQYF. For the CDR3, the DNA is TGTGCCAGCAGCTTAGGGCGGCGGGATACGCAGTATTTT.

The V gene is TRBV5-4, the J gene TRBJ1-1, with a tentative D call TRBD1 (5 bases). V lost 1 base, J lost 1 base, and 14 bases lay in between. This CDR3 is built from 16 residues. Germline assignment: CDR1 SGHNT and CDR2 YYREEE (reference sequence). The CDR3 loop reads CASSLSLGRGNTEAFF. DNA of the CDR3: TGTGCCAGCAGCTTGTCGTTAGGTAGGGGGAACACTGAAGCTTTCTTT.

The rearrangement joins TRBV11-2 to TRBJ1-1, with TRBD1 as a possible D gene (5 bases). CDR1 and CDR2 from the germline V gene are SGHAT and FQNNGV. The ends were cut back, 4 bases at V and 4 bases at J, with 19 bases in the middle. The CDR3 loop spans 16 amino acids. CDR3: CASSSTDRPGGTEAFF. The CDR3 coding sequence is TGTGCCAGCAGCTCGACGGACCGCCCCGGGGGCACTGAAGCTTTCTTT. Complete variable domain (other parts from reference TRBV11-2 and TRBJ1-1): EAGVAQSPRYKIIEKRQSVAFWCNPISGHATLYWYQQILGQGPKLLIQFQNNGVVDDSQLPKDRFSAERLKGVDSTLKIQPAKLEDSAVYLCASSSTDRPGGTEAFFGQGTRLTVV.

The CDR3 loop reads CASSPLDRGETQYF. In DNA form, the CDR3 reads TGTGCCAGCAGCCCTTTGGACAGGGGAGAGACCCAGTACTTC. The chain joins TRBV14 to TRBJ2-5; TRBD1 matches at 9 bases. The trim removed 4 bases at V and 4 bases at J, leaving 4 bases unmatched. The CDR3 is 14 amino acids. Germline CDR1 reads SGHDN; CDR2 reads FVKESK.

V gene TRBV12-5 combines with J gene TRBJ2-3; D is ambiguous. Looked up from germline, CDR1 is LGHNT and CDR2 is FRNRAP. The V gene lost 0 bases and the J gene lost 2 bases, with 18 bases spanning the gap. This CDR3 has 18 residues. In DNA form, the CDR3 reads TGTGCTAGTGGTTTGGTACGGGTTCTCAGACGCAACACAGATACGCAGTATTTT. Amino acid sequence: CASGLVRVLRRNTDTQYF.

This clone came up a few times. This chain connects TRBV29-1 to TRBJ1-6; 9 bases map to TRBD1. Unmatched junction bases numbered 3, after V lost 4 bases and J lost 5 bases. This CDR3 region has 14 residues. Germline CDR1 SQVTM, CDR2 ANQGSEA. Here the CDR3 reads CSVGTGADNSPLHF. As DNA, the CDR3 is TGCAGCGTTGGGACAGGGGCCGATAATTCACCCCTCCACTTT.

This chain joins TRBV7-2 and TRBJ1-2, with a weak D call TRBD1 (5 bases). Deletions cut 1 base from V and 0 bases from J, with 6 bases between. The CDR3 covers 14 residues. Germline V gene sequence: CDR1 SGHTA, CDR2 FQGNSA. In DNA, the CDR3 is TGTGCCAGCAGCTTAGGGACATCTAACTATGGCTACACCTTC. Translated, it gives CASSLGTSNYGYTF.

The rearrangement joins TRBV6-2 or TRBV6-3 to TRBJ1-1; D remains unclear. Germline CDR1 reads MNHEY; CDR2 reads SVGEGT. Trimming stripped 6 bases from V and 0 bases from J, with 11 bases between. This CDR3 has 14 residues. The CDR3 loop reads CASSPAGVNTEAFF. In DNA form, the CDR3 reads TGTGCCAGCAGCCCCGCTGGAGTGAACACTGAAGCTTTCTTT.

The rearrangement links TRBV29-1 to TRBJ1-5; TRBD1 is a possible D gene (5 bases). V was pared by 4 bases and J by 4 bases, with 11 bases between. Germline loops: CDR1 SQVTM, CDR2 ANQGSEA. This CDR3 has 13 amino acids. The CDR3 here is CSVAEGWNQPQHF. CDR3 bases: TGCAGCGTTGCGGAGGGGTGGAATCAGCCCCAGCATTTT.

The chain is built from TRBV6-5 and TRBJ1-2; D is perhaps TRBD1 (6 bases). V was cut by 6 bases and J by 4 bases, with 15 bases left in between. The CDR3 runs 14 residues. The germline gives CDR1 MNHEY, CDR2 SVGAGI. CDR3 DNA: TGTGCCAGCAGACGGACAGCCTCAGCCTATGGCTACACCTTC. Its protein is CASRRTASAYGYTF.

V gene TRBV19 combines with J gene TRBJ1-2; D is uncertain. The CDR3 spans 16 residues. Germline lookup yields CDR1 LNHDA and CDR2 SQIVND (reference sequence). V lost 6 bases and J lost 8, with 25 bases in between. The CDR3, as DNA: TGTGCCAGTAGCTTTCAGCTGATCCCGATAAAACAGGGCTACACCTTC. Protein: CASSFQLIPIKQGYTF.

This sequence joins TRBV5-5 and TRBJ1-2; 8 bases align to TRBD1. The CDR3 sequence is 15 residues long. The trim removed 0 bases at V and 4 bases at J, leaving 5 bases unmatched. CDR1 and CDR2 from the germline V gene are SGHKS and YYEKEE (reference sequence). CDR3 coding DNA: TGTGCCAGCAGCTTGGTGCCAGGGGGCACCTATGGCTACACCTTC. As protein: CASSLVPGGTYGYTF.

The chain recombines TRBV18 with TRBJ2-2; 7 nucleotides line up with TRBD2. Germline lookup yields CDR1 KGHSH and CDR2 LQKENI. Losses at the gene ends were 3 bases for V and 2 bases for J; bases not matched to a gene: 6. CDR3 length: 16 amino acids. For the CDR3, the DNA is TGTGCCAGCTCACCCGGACTAGGTGATAACACCGGGGAGCTGTTTTTT. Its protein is CASSPGLGDNTGELFF.

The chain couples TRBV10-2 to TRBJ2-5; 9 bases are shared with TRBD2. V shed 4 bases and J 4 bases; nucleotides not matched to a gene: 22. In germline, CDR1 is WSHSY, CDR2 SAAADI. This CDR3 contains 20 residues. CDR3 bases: TGCGCCAGCAGTGCGCGGAGGGGTAGCGGGAGAGTTTCATCTTTAGAGACCCAGTACTTC. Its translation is CASSARRGSGRVSSLETQYF.

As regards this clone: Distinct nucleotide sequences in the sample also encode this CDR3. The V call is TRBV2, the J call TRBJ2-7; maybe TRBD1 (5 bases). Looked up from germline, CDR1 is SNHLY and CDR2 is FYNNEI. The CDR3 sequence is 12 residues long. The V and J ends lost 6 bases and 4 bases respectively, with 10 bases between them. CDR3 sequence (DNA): TGTGCCAGCAGCGACAGTGGGTACGAGCAGTACTTC. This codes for CASSDSGYEQYF.

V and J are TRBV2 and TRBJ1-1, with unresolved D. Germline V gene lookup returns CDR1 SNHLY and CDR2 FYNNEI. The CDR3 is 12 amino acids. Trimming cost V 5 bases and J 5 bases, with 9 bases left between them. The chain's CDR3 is CASSNLRTEAFF. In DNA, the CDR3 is TGTGCCAGCAGTAACTTGAGGACTGAAGCTTTCTTT.

The CDR3 DNA is TGTGCCATCAGTGACGTGCGGGGGCTATGGAACACCGGGGAGCTGTTTTTT. Its protein product is CAISDVRGLWNTGELFF. The rearrangement links TRBV10-3 to TRBJ2-2; D perhaps matches TRBD2 (7 bases). Trimming took off 3 bases at V and 1 base at J, with 15 bases between the two ends. CDR1 and CDR2 from the germline V gene are ENHRY and SYGVKD. CDR3 length: 17 residues.

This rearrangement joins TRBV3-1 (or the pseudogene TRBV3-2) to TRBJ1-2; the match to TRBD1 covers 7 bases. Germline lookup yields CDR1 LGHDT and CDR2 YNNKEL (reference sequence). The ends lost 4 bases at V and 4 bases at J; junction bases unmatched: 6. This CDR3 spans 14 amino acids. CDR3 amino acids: CASSRDSGIYGYTF. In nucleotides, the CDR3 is TGTGCCAGCAGCCGGGACAGTGGGATCTATGGCTACACCTTC.

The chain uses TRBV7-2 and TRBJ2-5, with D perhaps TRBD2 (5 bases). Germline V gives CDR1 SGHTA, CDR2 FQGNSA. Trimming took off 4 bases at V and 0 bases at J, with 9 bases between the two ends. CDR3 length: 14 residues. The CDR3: CASSSDYNQETQYF. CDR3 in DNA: TGTGCCAGCAGCTCCGACTATAACCAAGAGACCCAGTACTTC.